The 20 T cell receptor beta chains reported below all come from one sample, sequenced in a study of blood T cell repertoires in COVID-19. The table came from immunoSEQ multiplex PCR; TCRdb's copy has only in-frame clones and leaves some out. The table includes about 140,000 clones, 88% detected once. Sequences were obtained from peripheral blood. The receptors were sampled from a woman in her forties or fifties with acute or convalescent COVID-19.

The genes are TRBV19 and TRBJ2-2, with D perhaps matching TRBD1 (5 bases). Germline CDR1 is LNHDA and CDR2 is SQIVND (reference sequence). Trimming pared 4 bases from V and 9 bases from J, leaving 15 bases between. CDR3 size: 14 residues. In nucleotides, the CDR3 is TGTGCCAGTAGTAACCGGCCTGACAGCCGGGAGCTGTTTTTT. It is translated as CASSNRPDSRELFF.

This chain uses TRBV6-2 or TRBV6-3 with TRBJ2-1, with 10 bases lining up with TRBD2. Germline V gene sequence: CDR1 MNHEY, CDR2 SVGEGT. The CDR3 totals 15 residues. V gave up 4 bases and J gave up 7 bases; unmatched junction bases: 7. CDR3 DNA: TGTGCCAGCAGTTCTCGGGGTAGCGGGGGGAATGAGCAGTTCTTC. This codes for CASSSRGSGGNEQFF.

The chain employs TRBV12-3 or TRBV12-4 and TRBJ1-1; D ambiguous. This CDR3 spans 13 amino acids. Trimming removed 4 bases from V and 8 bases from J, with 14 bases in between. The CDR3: CASSWSGGPEAFF. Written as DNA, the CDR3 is TGTGCCAGCAGTTGGTCCGGAGGGCCCGAAGCTTTCTTT.

The CDR3 region is CSALYEKLFF. In DNA form, the CDR3 reads TGCAGTGCTCTCTATGAAAAACTGTTTTTT. This chain links TRBV20-1 with TRBJ1-4, with D unresolved. The CDR3 is 10 residues long. Germline loops: CDR1 DFQATT, CDR2 SNEGSKA (reference sequence). V was clipped by 5 bases and J by 6 bases, with 4 bases between them.

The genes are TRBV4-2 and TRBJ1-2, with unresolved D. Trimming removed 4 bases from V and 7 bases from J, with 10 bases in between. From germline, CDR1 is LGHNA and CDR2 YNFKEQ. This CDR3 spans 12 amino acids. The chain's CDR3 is CASSLQTGGYTF. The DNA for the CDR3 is TGTGCCAGCAGCCTGCAAACGGGTGGCTACACCTTC.

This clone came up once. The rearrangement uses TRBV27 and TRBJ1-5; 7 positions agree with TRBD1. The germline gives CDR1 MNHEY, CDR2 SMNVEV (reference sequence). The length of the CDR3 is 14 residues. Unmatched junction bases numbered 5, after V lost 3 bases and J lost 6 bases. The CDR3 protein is CASSFGTAGQPQHF. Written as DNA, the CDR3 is TGTGCCAGCAGTTTTGGGACAGCCGGTCAGCCCCAGCATTTT.

The CDR3 loop reads CASSLEAGGTDTQYF. As DNA, the CDR3 is TGCGCCAGCAGCTTGGAAGCGGGGGGCACAGATACGCAGTATTTT. The J gene is TRBJ2-3, the V gene TRBV5-1; 8 bases line up with TRBD2. Losses at the gene ends were 0 bases for V and 1 base for J; bases not matched to a gene: 1. The germline CDR1 and CDR2 sequences are SGHRS and YFSETQ. The length of the CDR3 is 15 residues.

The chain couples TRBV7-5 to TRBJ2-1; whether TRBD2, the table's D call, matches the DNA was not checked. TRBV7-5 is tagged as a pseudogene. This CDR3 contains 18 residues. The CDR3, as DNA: TGTGCCAGAAGCTTTCCCGACAACCCCGCGGGGCTTTACAATGAGCAGTTCTTC. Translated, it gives CARSFPDNPAGLYNEQFF.

The CDR3 nucleotides are TGTGCCAGCAGTCTCCCGCAGACAGGGCGGTCACCCCTCCACTTT. This codes for CASSLPQTGRSPLHF. V and J are TRBV28 and TRBJ1-6, with 7 bases that match TRBD1. Losses at the gene ends were 5 bases for V and 10 bases for J; bases not matched to a gene: 11. Per germline, CDR1 MDHEN and CDR2 SYDVKM. The CDR3 has 15 amino acids.

The CDR3, as DNA: TGTGCCACCAGCAGAGATCTAGGAGCGGAGGAGCAGTTCTTC. Translated, it gives CATSRDLGAEEQFF. This chain links TRBV15 with TRBJ2-1; weak D call: TRBD2 (5 bases). Between the trimmed V and J ends, which lost 0 bases and 10 bases, there was a span of 13 bases. The CDR3 extends over 14 amino acids. CDR1 LNHNV and CDR2 YYDKDF come from the germline V gene (reference sequence).

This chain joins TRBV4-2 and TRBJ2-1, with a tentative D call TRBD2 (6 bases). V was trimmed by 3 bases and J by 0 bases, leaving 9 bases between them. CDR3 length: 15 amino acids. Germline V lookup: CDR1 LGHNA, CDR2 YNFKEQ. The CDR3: CASSHSGGSYNEQFF. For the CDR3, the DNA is TGTGCCAGCAGCCATAGCGGAGGCTCCTACAATGAGCAGTTCTTC.

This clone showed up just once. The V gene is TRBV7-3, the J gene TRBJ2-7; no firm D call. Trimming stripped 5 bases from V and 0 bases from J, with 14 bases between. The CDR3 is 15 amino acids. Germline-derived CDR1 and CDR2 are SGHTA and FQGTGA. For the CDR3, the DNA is TGTGCCAGCAGCCCGTCCCTCCTAAGCTCCTACGAGCAGTACTTC. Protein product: CASSPSLLSSYEQYF.

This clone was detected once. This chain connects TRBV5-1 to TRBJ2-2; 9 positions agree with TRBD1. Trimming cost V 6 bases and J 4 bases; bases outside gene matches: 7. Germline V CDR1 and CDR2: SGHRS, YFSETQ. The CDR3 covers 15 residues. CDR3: CASTIGTGSTGELFF. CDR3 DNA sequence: TGCGCCAGCACCATCGGGACAGGGAGCACCGGGGAGCTGTTTTTT.

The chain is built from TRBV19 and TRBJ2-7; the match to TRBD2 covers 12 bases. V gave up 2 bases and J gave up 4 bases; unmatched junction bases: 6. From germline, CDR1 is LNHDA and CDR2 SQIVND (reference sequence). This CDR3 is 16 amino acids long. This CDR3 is CASSITASGGVYEQYF. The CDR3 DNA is TGTGCCAGTAGTATAACGGCTAGCGGGGGGGTGTACGAGCAGTACTTC. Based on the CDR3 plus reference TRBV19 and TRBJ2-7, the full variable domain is DGGITQSPKYLFRKEGQNVTLSCEQNLNHDAMYWYRQDPGQGLRLIYYSQIVNDFQKGDIAEGYSVSREKKESFPLTVTSAQKNPTAFYLCASSITASGGVYEQYFGPGTRLTVT.

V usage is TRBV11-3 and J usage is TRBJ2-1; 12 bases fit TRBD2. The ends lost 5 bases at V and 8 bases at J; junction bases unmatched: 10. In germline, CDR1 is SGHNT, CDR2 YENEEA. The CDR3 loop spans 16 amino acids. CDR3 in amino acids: CASSVGLAGSRDEQFF. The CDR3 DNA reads TGTGCCAGCAGCGTAGGACTAGCGGGATCCCGAGATGAGCAGTTCTTC.

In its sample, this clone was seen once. The CDR3 nucleotides are TGTGCCAGTAGTATCGCTAGCGGGAGGTCCTTTGAGCAGTTCTTC. Its protein is CASSIASGRSFEQFF. The rearrangement links TRBV19 to TRBJ2-1, with 11 bases identical to TRBD2. The CDR3 covers 15 residues. Germline lookup yields CDR1 LNHDA and CDR2 SQIVND (reference sequence). The J segment lost 9 bases and the V segment lost 3 bases, leaving 7 bases of the junction unmatched.

CDR3 bases: TGTGCCAGCAGTTACTTAAGGACAGGGGGCTTCTATGGCGCGAACACCGGGGAGCTGTTTTTT. This sequence encodes CASSYLRTGGFYGANTGELFF. This sequence joins TRBV6-2 or TRBV6-3 and TRBJ2-2; 11 bases fit TRBD1. The CDR3 extends over 21 amino acids. V trimming: 1 base; J trimming: 0 bases; junction bases outside the gene matches: 13. Germline V gene data show CDR1 as MNHEY and CDR2 as SVGEGT.

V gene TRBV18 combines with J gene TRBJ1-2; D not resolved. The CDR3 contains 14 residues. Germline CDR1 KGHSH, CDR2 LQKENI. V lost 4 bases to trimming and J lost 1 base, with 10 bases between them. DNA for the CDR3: TGTGCCAGCTCACTCGGTCCCGGTAACTATGGCTACACCTTC. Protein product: CASSLGPGNYGYTF.

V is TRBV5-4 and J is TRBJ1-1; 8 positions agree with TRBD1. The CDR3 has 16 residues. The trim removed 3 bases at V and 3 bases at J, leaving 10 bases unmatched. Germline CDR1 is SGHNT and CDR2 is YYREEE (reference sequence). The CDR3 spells CASSSPPGQAYTEAFF. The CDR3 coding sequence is TGTGCCAGCAGCTCTCCACCGGGACAGGCATACACTGAAGCTTTCTTT.

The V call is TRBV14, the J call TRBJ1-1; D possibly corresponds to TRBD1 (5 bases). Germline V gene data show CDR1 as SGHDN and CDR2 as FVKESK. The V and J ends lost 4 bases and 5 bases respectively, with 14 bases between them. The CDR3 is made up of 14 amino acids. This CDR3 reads CASSRTGGRTEAFF. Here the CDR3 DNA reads TGTGCCAGCAGCCGAACGGGGGGTCGGACTGAAGCTTTCTTT. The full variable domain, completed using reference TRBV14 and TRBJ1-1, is EAGVTQFPSHSVIEKGQTVTLRCDPISGHDNLYWYRRVMGKEIKFLLHFVKESKQDESGMPNNRFLAERTGGTYSTLKVQPAELEDSGVYFCASSRTGGRTEAFFGQGTRLTVV.